The rows below give T cell receptor beta chains drawn from one sample of a study of blood T cell repertoires in COVID-19. Repertoires were generated with immunoSEQ multiplex PCR, while TCRdb's copy carries only in-frame clones and drops some. This sample has 300,000 to 350,000 clones, with around 90% found just once. The sequenced sample was peripheral blood. The source of these receptors is a man between 18 and 35 years old with active or convalescent COVID-19. Each CDR3 is given with its conserved first and last residue. A D gene is named only where the DNA matches it firmly. Size is stated for part of the rows, as once, few or many counts, or as a class when the clone is expanded.

j_call: TRBJ2-7; d_call: TRBD2; v_call: TRBV15; cdr3_length: 16; clone_size: -; cdr3_nt: TGTGCCACCAGCAGAGTAGCGGGAGGGTCCGCCTACGAGCAGTACTTC; cdr3_aa: CATSRVAGGSAYEQYF
j_call: TRBJ1-1; d_call: TRBD1; v_call: TRBV9; cdr3_length: 13; clone_size: -; cdr3_nt: TGTGCCAGCAGCGTTGGACAGGCCAGTGAAGCTTTCTTT; cdr3_aa: CASSVGQASEAFF
j_call: TRBJ1-3; d_call: -; v_call: TRBV12-5; cdr3_length: 16; clone_size: -; cdr3_nt: TGTGCTAGTGGTTTGTCCCAGGGTCCCAGGGGAAACACCATATATTTT; cdr3_aa: CASGLSQGPRGNTIYF
j_call: TRBJ2-5; d_call: -; v_call: TRBV5-1; cdr3_length: 13; clone_size: -; cdr3_nt: TGCGCCAGCAGCCCGAACTCGGGGGAGACCCAGTACTTC; cdr3_aa: CASSPNSGETQYF
j_call: TRBJ2-1; d_call: -; v_call: TRBV5-1; cdr3_length: 14; clone_size: -; cdr3_nt: TGCGCCAGCAGCGCGGCTAGCGCGACCAATGAGCAGTTCTTC; cdr3_aa: CASSAASATNEQFF
j_call: TRBJ2-6; d_call: TRBD1; v_call: TRBV7-9; cdr3_length: 15; clone_size: -; cdr3_nt: TGTGCCCGGAGGGACAGGGCTTCTGGGGCCAACGTCCTGACTTTC; cdr3_aa: CARRDRASGANVLTF
j_call: TRBJ1-2; d_call: -; v_call: TRBV6-5; cdr3_length: 15; clone_size: -; cdr3_nt: TGTGCCAGCAGTTACTCTGGGAGGGGCCCCTATGGCTACACCTTC; cdr3_aa: CASSYSGRGPYGYTF
j_call: TRBJ1-1; d_call: -; v_call: TRBV18; cdr3_length: 14; clone_size: -; cdr3_nt: TGTGCCAGCTCACCACCGACGGGGAACACTGAAGCTTTCTTT; cdr3_aa: CASSPPTGNTEAFF
j_call: TRBJ1-1; d_call: TRBD1; v_call: TRBV15; cdr3_length: 15; clone_size: -; cdr3_nt: TGTGCCACCAGCTCGAGAAGACAGGGGAACACTGAAGCTTTCTTT; cdr3_aa: CATSSRRQGNTEAFF
j_call: TRBJ1-3; d_call: -; v_call: TRBV7-2; cdr3_length: 15; clone_size: -; cdr3_nt: TGTGCCAGCAGTATACAGGGAACCTCTGGAAACACCATATATTTT; cdr3_aa: CASSIQGTSGNTIYF
j_call: TRBJ2-7; d_call: TRBD1; v_call: TRBV27; cdr3_length: 16; clone_size: -; cdr3_nt: TGTGCCAGCAGTTTATACTCGGGACAGGCACAGTACGAGCAGTACTTC; cdr3_aa: CASSLYSGQAQYEQYF
j_call: TRBJ1-1; d_call: TRBD1; v_call: TRBV29-1; cdr3_length: 15; clone_size: many; cdr3_nt: TGCAGCGTTGATGGGACAGGGGGCGTGAACACTGAAGCTTTCTTT; cdr3_aa: CSVDGTGGVNTEAFF
j_call: TRBJ2-1; d_call: -; v_call: TRBV11-2; cdr3_length: 15; clone_size: -; cdr3_nt: TGTGCCAGCAGCTTAGAGTTTGGGACACACAATGAGCAGTTCTTC; cdr3_aa: CASSLEFGTHNEQFF
j_call: TRBJ2-5; d_call: -; v_call: TRBV9; cdr3_length: 17; clone_size: -; cdr3_nt: TGTGCCAGCAGCGAAACTGGGGGCGACCCGTACCAAGAGACCCAGTACTTC; cdr3_aa: CASSETGGDPYQETQYF
j_call: TRBJ2-7; d_call: TRBD1; v_call: TRBV5-1; cdr3_length: 16; clone_size: few; cdr3_nt: TGCGCCAGCAGCCGCGGTGGGACAGGGGGCTTCTACGAGCAGTACTTC; cdr3_aa: CASSRGGTGGFYEQYF
j_call: TRBJ1-3; d_call: TRBD1; v_call: TRBV14; cdr3_length: 14; clone_size: once; cdr3_nt: TGTGCCAGCAGACTCGGGACAGCTGGAAACACCATATATTTT; cdr3_aa: CASRLGTAGNTIYF
j_call: TRBJ2-7; d_call: -; v_call: TRBV7-9; cdr3_length: 14; clone_size: -; cdr3_nt: TGTGCCAGCAGCTCAGGGGCTAGCTCCTACGAGCAGTACTTC; cdr3_aa: CASSSGASSYEQYF
j_call: TRBJ2-1; d_call: TRBD2; v_call: TRBV9; cdr3_length: 17; clone_size: -; cdr3_nt: TGTGCCAGCAGCGATTCGGACAAGAGCGGGGAAAGCAATGAGCAGTTCTTC; cdr3_aa: CASSDSDKSGESNEQFF
j_call: TRBJ2-3; d_call: TRBD2; v_call: TRBV7-8; cdr3_length: 15; clone_size: -; cdr3_nt: TGTGCCAGCAGCTTCGGCGGGAGAAGCACAGATACGCAGTATTTT; cdr3_aa: CASSFGGRSTDTQYF
j_call: TRBJ2-5; d_call: TRBD1; v_call: TRBV7-6; cdr3_length: 16; clone_size: once; cdr3_nt: TGTGCCAGCAGCTTAACCGGGACAGGGTCCCAAGAGACCCAGTACTTC; cdr3_aa: CASSLTGTGSQETQYF
j_call: TRBJ1-4; d_call: -; v_call: TRBV19; cdr3_length: 14; clone_size: -; cdr3_nt: TGTGCCAGTAGTATCACCAGTACTAATGAAAAACTGTTTTTT; cdr3_aa: CASSITSTNEKLFF
j_call: TRBJ1-2; d_call: TRBD1; v_call: TRBV27; cdr3_length: 16; clone_size: -; cdr3_nt: TGTGCCAGCAGTAAACAGGGACAGGTCGCAACCTATGGCTACACCTTC; cdr3_aa: CASSKQGQVATYGYTF
j_call: TRBJ1-5; d_call: -; v_call: TRBV5-5; cdr3_length: 14; clone_size: -; cdr3_nt: TGTGCCAGCAGCCCCTTGCGGGGGAATCAGCCCCAGCATTTT; cdr3_aa: CASSPLRGNQPQHF
j_call: TRBJ1-6; d_call: TRBD1; v_call: TRBV5-1; cdr3_length: 16; clone_size: -; cdr3_nt: TGCGCCAGCAGCGTTACAGGGGGCGTTTATAATTCACCCCTCCACTTT; cdr3_aa: CASSVTGGVYNSPLHF
j_call: TRBJ2-7; d_call: TRBD1; v_call: TRBV7-8; cdr3_length: 16; clone_size: -; cdr3_nt: TGTGCCAGCATCCTCGCCCCCGGGACAGGCTCCTACGAGCAGTACTTC; cdr3_aa: CASILAPGTGSYEQYF
j_call: TRBJ1-4; d_call: -; v_call: TRBV7-4; cdr3_length: 16; clone_size: -; cdr3_nt: TGTGCCAGCAGCTTAGCGGCCGCAGGGTCCCATGAAAAACTGTTTTTT; cdr3_aa: CASSLAAAGSHEKLFF
j_call: TRBJ2-5; d_call: -; v_call: TRBV3-1/TRBV3-2; cdr3_length: 12; clone_size: -; cdr3_nt: TGTGCCAGCAGCCTTAGTACCCAGACCCAGTACTTC; cdr3_aa: CASSLSTQTQYF
j_call: TRBJ2-2; d_call: TRBD2; v_call: TRBV24-1; cdr3_length: 17; clone_size: -; cdr3_nt: TGTGCCACCAGAGGGGTAGGGCCTAGCGGCTACACCGGGGAGCTGTTTTTT; cdr3_aa: CATRGVGPSGYTGELFF
j_call: TRBJ2-7; d_call: TRBD2; v_call: TRBV5-1; cdr3_length: 18; clone_size: once; cdr3_nt: TGCGCCAGCAGCTTGATAGGTAGCGGGAGGGCCTTGTTGTACGAGCAGTACTTC; cdr3_aa: CASSLIGSGRALLYEQYF
j_call: TRBJ1-5; d_call: TRBD1; v_call: TRBV27; cdr3_length: 15; clone_size: -; cdr3_nt: TGTGCCAGCAGGACCGGGACAGGGTACCGTCAGCCCCAGCATTTT; cdr3_aa: CASRTGTGYRQPQHF
j_call: TRBJ2-2; d_call: -; v_call: TRBV3-1/TRBV3-2; cdr3_length: 15; clone_size: -; cdr3_nt: TGTGCCAGCAGCATTGACGGAGCCCGCACCGGGGAGCTGTTTTTT; cdr3_aa: CASSIDGARTGELFF
j_call: TRBJ1-1; d_call: -; v_call: TRBV29-1; cdr3_length: 12; clone_size: -; cdr3_nt: TGCAGCGTTGAACGCAGGAACACTGAAGCTTTCTTT; cdr3_aa: CSVERRNTEAFF
j_call: TRBJ2-1; d_call: TRBD2; v_call: TRBV5-1; cdr3_length: 15; clone_size: -; cdr3_nt: TGCGCCAGCAGCTTGGGACTAGCGGAATTAAATGAGCAGTTCTTC; cdr3_aa: CASSLGLAELNEQFF
j_call: TRBJ1-2; d_call: -; v_call: TRBV6-6; cdr3_length: 12; clone_size: -; cdr3_nt: TGTGCCAGCAGCCTAACAGGAGAAGGCTACACCTTC; cdr3_aa: CASSLTGEGYTF
j_call: TRBJ1-6; d_call: TRBD1; v_call: TRBV7-8; cdr3_length: 15; clone_size: few; cdr3_nt: TGTGCCAGCAGCTCCCGACAGGGTGTCAATTCACCCCTCCACTTT; cdr3_aa: CASSSRQGVNSPLHF
j_call: TRBJ2-6; d_call: -; v_call: TRBV6-1; cdr3_length: 17; clone_size: -; cdr3_nt: TGTGCCAGCAGTGTTGGATTTAGTGGGCTCTCGGCCAACGTCCTGACTTTC; cdr3_aa: CASSVGFSGLSANVLTF
j_call: TRBJ2-7; d_call: -; v_call: TRBV6-2/TRBV6-3; cdr3_length: 13; clone_size: -; cdr3_nt: TGTGCCAGCAGTTACTCAGGGAGCTACGAGCAGTACTTC; cdr3_aa: CASSYSGSYEQYF
j_call: TRBJ2-7; d_call: TRBD1; v_call: TRBV6-5; cdr3_length: 16; clone_size: -; cdr3_nt: TGTGCCAGCAGTTACTCGATTACAGGGGAGATGATGGAGCAGTACTTC; cdr3_aa: CASSYSITGEMMEQYF
j_call: TRBJ1-2; d_call: TRBD1; v_call: TRBV7-3; cdr3_length: 15; clone_size: -; cdr3_nt: TGTGCCAGCAGTCCAGACGGGACAGACCTATATGGCTACACCTTC; cdr3_aa: CASSPDGTDLYGYTF
j_call: TRBJ2-5; d_call: TRBD1; v_call: TRBV5-4; cdr3_length: 13; clone_size: once; cdr3_nt: TGTGCCAGCAGGTCAGGGACAGAAGAGACCCAGTACTTC; cdr3_aa: CASRSGTEETQYF
j_call: TRBJ2-7; d_call: TRBD1; v_call: TRBV6-5; cdr3_length: 15; clone_size: -; cdr3_nt: TGTGCCAGCAGTTACCGAAATCAGGGGGCTTACGAGCAGTACTTC; cdr3_aa: CASSYRNQGAYEQYF
j_call: TRBJ1-2; d_call: TRBD1; v_call: TRBV6-5; cdr3_length: 14; clone_size: -; cdr3_nt: TGTGCCAGCATCACCAACAGGGGGCTCGATGGCTACACCTTC; cdr3_aa: CASITNRGLDGYTF
j_call: TRBJ1-5; d_call: -; v_call: TRBV7-6; cdr3_length: 18; clone_size: -; cdr3_nt: TGTGCCAGCAGCTGCTACAAGCAGGACATCCCACCCACTCAGCCCCAGCATTTT; cdr3_aa: CASSCYKQDIPPTQPQHF
j_call: TRBJ1-2; d_call: -; v_call: TRBV6-5; cdr3_length: 12; clone_size: -; cdr3_nt: TGTGCCAGCAGTAGGGACATTTATGGCTACACCTTC; cdr3_aa: CASSRDIYGYTF
j_call: TRBJ2-1; d_call: TRBD2; v_call: TRBV28; cdr3_length: 14; clone_size: -; cdr3_nt: TGTGCCAGCTGGCAGCGGGGGGGCTGGTATGAGCAGTTCTTC; cdr3_aa: CASWQRGGWYEQFF
j_call: TRBJ2-1; d_call: -; v_call: TRBV7-3; cdr3_length: 13; clone_size: once; cdr3_nt: TGTGCCAGCAGCCTGAGCTCCTACAATGAGCAGTTCTTC; cdr3_aa: CASSLSSYNEQFF
j_call: TRBJ2-2; d_call: -; v_call: TRBV7-3; cdr3_length: 16; clone_size: few; cdr3_nt: TGTGCCAGCAGCCCGCATATACGGGGTAACACCGGGGAGCTGTTTTTT; cdr3_aa: CASSPHIRGNTGELFF
j_call: TRBJ1-2; d_call: -; v_call: TRBV5-1; cdr3_length: 14; clone_size: -; cdr3_nt: TGCGCCAGCAGCTTGCAGGGAGGGGGCTATGGCTACACCTTC; cdr3_aa: CASSLQGGGYGYTF
j_call: TRBJ2-3; d_call: TRBD2; v_call: TRBV6-5; cdr3_length: 15; clone_size: -; cdr3_nt: TGTGCCAGCAGTCTCGGGACTAGCGGGATTGATACGCAGTATTTT; cdr3_aa: CASSLGTSGIDTQYF
j_call: TRBJ2-7; d_call: -; v_call: TRBV18; cdr3_length: 14; clone_size: -; cdr3_nt: TGTGCCAGCTCACCAGAGACACCAAATTACGAGCAGTACTTC; cdr3_aa: CASSPETPNYEQYF
j_call: TRBJ1-2; d_call: -; v_call: TRBV21-1; cdr3_length: 13; clone_size: -; cdr3_nt: TGTGCCAGCCGCTTCTACGGCGGCTATGGCTACACCTTC; cdr3_aa: CASRFYGGYGYTF
j_call: TRBJ2-7; d_call: TRBD1; v_call: TRBV7-6; cdr3_length: 14; clone_size: -; cdr3_nt: TGTGCCAGCAGCTTAGAGGGGGCCACCTACGAGCAGTACTTC; cdr3_aa: CASSLEGATYEQYF